This entry describes one TCR beta chain. Its antigen remains unidentified. This PCR relied on a set of 60 Vbeta primers and 13 Jbeta primers. The protocol was immunoSEQ multiplex PCR, while the TCRdb copy is restricted to in-frame clones and leaves out a portion. The sample lists fewer than 45,000 clones, approximately 78% seen once, with 3.4% in the top ten. These data originate in a study of cytomegalovirus exposure and HLA in healthy donors. Study-wide results and limits: Prior analysis indicated that the majority of TCR beta V segments exhibited productivity approximately 87% or approximately 30% of the time. Investigators reported 150 to 200 TCR beta chains as tied to cytomegalovirus.

The clonotype comes from a woman aged 25 to 39 in good health and CMV-seronegative. The source material was PBMCs.

CDR3 in DNA: TGTGCCAGCGGGACTCTCTACGAGCAGTACTTC. Translating gives CASGTLYEQYF. This chain links TRBV2 with TRBJ2-7, with D possibly matching TRBD2 (6 bases). Germline V gene data show CDR1 as SNHLY and CDR2 as FYNNEI. V was shortened by 8 bases and J by 3 bases, with 8 bases between the two germline ends. This CDR3 contains 11 residues. Variable domain in full (rest from reference TRBV2 and TRBJ2-7): EPEVTQTPSHQVTQMGQEVILRCVPISNHLYFYWYRQILGQKVEFLVSFYNNEISEKSEIFDDQFSVERPDGSNFTLKIRSTKLEDSAMYFCASGTLYEQYFGPGTRLTVT.